This T cell receptor (beta chain) was identified in a study of T cell responses to AZD1222 COVID-19 vaccine. General study points: Breadth and depth of Spike-specific TCRs rose after two AZD1222 doses.

Here immunoSEQ multiplex PCR was the method, and the copy in TCRdb shows in-frame clones only, minus some. Of 90,000 to 130,000 clones listed, around 93% were seen once; the top ten hold approximately 8%. A note on this clone: Its antigen is undetermined.

This CDR3 contains 13 residues. Trimming shortened V by 6 bases and J by 0 bases, and 8 bases separated the two germline ends. Germline CDR1 is ENHRY and CDR2 is SYGVKD. The chain recombines TRBV10-3 with TRBJ1-1; D is ambiguous. Here the sequenced sample was peripheral blood, taken on day 0 of AZD1222 vaccination. The sequence derives from an adult in good health. In DNA form, the CDR3 reads TGTGCCATCAGAAAAACAGTGAACACTGAAGCTTTCTTT. Translation: CAIRKTVNTEAFF.